The text below deals with one T cell receptor beta chain. Its antigen is currently not known. No base qualities exist here, and no much larger clone lies one base off it. These data originate in a study of control samples from healthy donors and cancer patients (dated by TCRdb to 2018 to 2020). CDR1 and CDR2 were assigned from the germline V gene as KGHSH and LQKENI. The CDR3 runs 16 amino acids, cysteine and phenylalanine included. The only DNA kept is the CDR3, 48 bases in frame from the first base. The V and J ends are trimmed by 3 bases and 1 base, leaving 13 bases between them. Library prep was done by the immunoSEQ multiplex PCR assay. TCRdb stores this immuneACCESS table with in-frame sequences only. Part of the clones is absent; in the studies checked, under half of the shortfall reflects unresolved V genes, and no reason is known for the rest. The sample table lists about 170,000 clones, 80% to 95% of them with a count of one. The ten largest clones take up about 4% of the sample.

The chain joins TRBV18 to TRBJ2-4, and the D gene may be TRBD2, 6 bases matching. What was sequenced was blood. This TCR came from a woman aged 55-69 years in good health. Here the CDR3 is given as CASSPPGGVAKNIQYF. The DNA is TGTGCCAGCTCACCCCCCGGGGGTGTGGCCAAAAACATTCAGTACTTC.